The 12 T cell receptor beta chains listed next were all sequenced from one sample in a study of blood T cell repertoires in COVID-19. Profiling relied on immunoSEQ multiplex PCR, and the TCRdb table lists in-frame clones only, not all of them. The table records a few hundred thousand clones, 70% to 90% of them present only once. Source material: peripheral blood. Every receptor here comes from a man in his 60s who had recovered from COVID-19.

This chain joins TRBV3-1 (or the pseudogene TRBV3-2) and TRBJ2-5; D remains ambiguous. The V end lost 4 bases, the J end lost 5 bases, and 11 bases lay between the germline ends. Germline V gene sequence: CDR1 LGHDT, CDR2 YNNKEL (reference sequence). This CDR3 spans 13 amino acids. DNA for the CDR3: TGTGCCAGCAGCCTATCCGATCGGGAGACCCAGTACTTC. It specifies CASSLSDRETQYF.

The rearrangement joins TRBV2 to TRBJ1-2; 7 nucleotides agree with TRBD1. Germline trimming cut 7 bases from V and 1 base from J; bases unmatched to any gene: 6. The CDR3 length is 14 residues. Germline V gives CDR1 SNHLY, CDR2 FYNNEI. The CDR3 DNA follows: TGTGCCAGCACCGGGACAGCGAATAACTATGGCTACACCTTC. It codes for CASTGTANNYGYTF.

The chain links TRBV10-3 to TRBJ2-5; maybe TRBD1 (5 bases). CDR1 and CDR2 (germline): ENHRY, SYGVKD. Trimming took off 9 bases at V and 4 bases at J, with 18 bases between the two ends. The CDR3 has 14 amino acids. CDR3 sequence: CAIMKSGFSETQYF. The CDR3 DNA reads TGTGCCATAATGAAATCAGGGTTTTCAGAGACCCAGTACTTC.

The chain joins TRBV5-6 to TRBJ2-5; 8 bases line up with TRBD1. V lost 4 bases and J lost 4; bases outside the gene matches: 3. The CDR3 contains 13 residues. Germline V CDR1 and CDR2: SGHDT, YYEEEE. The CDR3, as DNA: TGTGCCAGCAGCACCGACAGGGGAGAGACCCAGTACTTC. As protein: CASSTDRGETQYF.

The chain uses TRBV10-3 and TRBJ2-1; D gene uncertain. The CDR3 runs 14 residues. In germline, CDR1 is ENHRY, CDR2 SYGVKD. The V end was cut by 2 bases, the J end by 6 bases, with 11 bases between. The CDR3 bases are TGTGCCATCAGTGAGGTAGCCCCCAGCAATGAGCAGTTCTTC. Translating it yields CAISEVAPSNEQFF.

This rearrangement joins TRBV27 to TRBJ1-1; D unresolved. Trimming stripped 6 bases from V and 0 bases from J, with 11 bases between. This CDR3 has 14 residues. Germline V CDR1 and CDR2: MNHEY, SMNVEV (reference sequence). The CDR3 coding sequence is TGTGCCAGCAGCCCCGGGTCCGTGAACACTGAAGCTTTCTTT. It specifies CASSPGSVNTEAFF.

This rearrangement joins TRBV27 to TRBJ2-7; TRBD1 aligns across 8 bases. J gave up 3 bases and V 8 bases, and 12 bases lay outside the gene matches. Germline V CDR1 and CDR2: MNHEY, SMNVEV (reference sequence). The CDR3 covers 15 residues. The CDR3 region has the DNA TGTGCCAGCCGAGTCGCGAGCACAGGGGGCTACGAGCAGTACTTC. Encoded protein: CASRVASTGGYEQYF.

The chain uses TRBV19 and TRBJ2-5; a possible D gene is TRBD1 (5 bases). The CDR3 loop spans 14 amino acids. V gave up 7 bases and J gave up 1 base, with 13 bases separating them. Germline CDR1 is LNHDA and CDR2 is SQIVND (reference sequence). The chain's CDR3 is CASTRSTGQETQYF. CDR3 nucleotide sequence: TGTGCCAGTACCCGATCAACAGGCCAAGAGACCCAGTACTTC. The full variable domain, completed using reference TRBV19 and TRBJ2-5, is DGGITQSPKYLFRKEGQNVTLSCEQNLNHDAMYWYRQDPGQGLRLIYYSQIVNDFQKGDIAEGYSVSREKKESFPLTVTSAQKNPTAFYLCASTRSTGQETQYFGPGTRLLVL.

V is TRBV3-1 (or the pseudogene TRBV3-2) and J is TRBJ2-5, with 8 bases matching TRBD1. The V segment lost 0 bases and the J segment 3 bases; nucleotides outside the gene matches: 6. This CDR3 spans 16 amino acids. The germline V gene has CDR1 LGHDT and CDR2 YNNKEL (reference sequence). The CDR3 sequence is CASSQDLGTGKETQYF. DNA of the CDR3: TGTGCCAGCAGCCAAGATCTAGGGACAGGAAAAGAGACCCAGTACTTC.

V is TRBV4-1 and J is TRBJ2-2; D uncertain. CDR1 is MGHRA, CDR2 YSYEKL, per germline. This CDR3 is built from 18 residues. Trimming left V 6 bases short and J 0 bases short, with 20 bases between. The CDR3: CASRPIARRGSNTGELFF. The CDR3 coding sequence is TGCGCCAGCAGGCCAATTGCCCGCAGAGGCTCGAACACCGGGGAGCTGTTTTTT.

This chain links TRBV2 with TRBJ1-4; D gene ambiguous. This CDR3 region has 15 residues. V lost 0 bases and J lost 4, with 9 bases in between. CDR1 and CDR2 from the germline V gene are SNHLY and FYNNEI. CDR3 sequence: CASSEALGGNEKLFF. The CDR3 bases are TGTGCCAGCAGTGAAGCTCTTGGCGGTAATGAAAAACTGTTTTTT. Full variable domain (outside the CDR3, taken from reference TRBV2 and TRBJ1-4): EPEVTQTPSHQVTQMGQEVILRCVPISNHLYFYWYRQILGQKVEFLVSFYNNEISEKSEIFDDQFSVERPDGSNFTLKIRSTKLEDSAMYFCASSEALGGNEKLFFGSGTQLSVL.

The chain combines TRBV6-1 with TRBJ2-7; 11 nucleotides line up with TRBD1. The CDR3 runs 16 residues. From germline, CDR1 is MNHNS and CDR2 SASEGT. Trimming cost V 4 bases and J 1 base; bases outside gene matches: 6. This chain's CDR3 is CASSGGQGVTSYEQYF. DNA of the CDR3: TGTGCCAGCAGTGGGGGACAGGGGGTAACTTCCTACGAGCAGTACTTC.